The entry below gives a single T cell receptor (beta chain) sequence along with its context. This specimen belongs to a study of T-cell memory formation after mild COVID-19. UMIs and sample barcodes were carried by the TCR alpha and TCR beta cDNA libraries that 5'RACE produced using constant-segment primers. TCRdb re-called the 5' RACE reads with MiXCR, one entry per CDR3 protein. The sample holds around 49,000 distinct CDR3 sequences, 25% to 35% seen once. The sample comprised PBMCs or a T cell subset sorted from them (not recorded which). The TCR comes from a man aged 18-30 years who had mild COVID-19 (a few samples of this study predate the infection). Cell type and time point are not known.

CDR3 DNA sequence: TGTGCCAGTAGTATAATGATGAGAACAGATACGCAGTATTTT. It specifies CASSIMMRTDTQYF. The chain has TRBV19 and TRBJ2-3; no clear D gene. The V gene's germline CDR1 is LNHDA and CDR2 SQIVND (reference sequence). Trimming shortened V by 2 bases and J by 3 bases, and 9 bases separated the two germline ends. There are 14 residues in the CDR3.